Presented here are 9 T cell receptor beta chains from one specimen sequenced in a study of T cell responses to AZD1222 COVID-19 vaccine. TCRdb keeps only in-frame clones here, not all; method: immunoSEQ multiplex PCR. The sample lists approximately 190,000 clones, more than 75% occurring once. Sequenced here: peripheral blood, sampled on day 0 of AZD1222 vaccination. The receptors originated from an adult in good health.

CDR3 DNA sequence: TGTGCCAGCTCATCTATGAGGACTAGCGAAAACACCGGGGAGCTGTTTTTT. Protein sequence: CASSSMRTSENTGELFF. The V gene is TRBV18, the J gene TRBJ2-2, with TRBD2 matching over 9 bases. V was clipped by 5 bases and J by 2 bases; unmatched bases: 9. CDR3 length: 17 residues. Germline CDR1 KGHSH, CDR2 LQKENI.

The rearrangement joins TRBV24-1 to TRBJ1-4, with D possibly TRBD1 on 5 matching bases. V lost 3 bases to trimming and J lost 2 bases, with 15 bases between them. There are 17 residues in the CDR3. CDR1 KGHDR and CDR2 SFDVKD come from the germline V gene. The CDR3 DNA reads TGTGCCACCAGTGATGGGGGGAGAGGTCGCACTAATGAAAAACTGTTTTTT. Its translation: CATSDGGRGRTNEKLFF.

The chain recombines TRBV5-5 with TRBJ2-7, with D perhaps given as TRBD1 or TRBD2 (5 bases each). In germline, CDR1 is SGHKS, CDR2 YYEKEE (reference sequence). V shed 4 bases and J shed 9 bases, with 11 bases lying between them. The CDR3 has 11 residues. The CDR3 DNA reads TGTGCCAGCAGCAGGGACGGGGCGCAGTACTTC. This encodes CASSRDGAQYF.

The chain carries TRBV5-6 and TRBJ2-1, with D hard to call. This CDR3 has 14 amino acids. Germline V gene lookup returns CDR1 SGHDT and CDR2 YYEEEE. V lost 4 bases and J 10 bases, leaving 18 bases between the germline ends. The DNA for the CDR3 is TGTGCCAGCAGCCCCGGACCGGTTTCCAAGGAGCAGTTCTTC. Protein: CASSPGPVSKEQFF. The variable domain in full, completed from reference TRBV5-6 and TRBJ2-1, reads DAGVTQSPTHLIKTRGQQVTLRCSPKSGHDTVSWYQQALGQGPQFIFQYYEEEERQRGNFPDRFSGHQFPNYSSELNVNALLLGDSALYLCASSPGPVSKEQFFGPGTRLTVL.

This chain connects TRBV5-8 to TRBJ1-5; 9 nucleotides match TRBD1. V shed 3 bases and J 2 bases; nucleotides not matched to a gene: 9. This CDR3 contains 17 residues. CDR1 SGHTS and CDR2 YDEGEE come from the germline V gene. The CDR3 loop is CASSYIVTGGGNQPQHF. The DNA for the CDR3 is TGTGCCAGCAGCTATATAGTAACAGGGGGCGGCAATCAGCCCCAGCATTTT.

The chain couples TRBV5-1 to TRBJ2-2; 7 nucleotides align to TRBD1. The CDR3 sequence is 14 residues long. The germline CDR1 and CDR2 sequences are SGHRS and YFSETQ. With 4 bases clipped from V and 4 bases from J, the junction kept 4 bases outside the gene matches. CDR3 bases: TGCGCCAGCAGCCTAGGGACAGCCACCGGGGAGCTGTTTTTT. It specifies CASSLGTATGELFF.

The V gene is TRBV19, the J gene TRBJ2-2; possible D gene TRBD1, 6 bases. There are 15 residues in the CDR3. Per the germline V gene, CDR1 is LNHDA and CDR2 is SQIVND (reference sequence). Deletions cut 3 bases from V and 1 base from J, with 9 bases between. CDR3 sequence (DNA): TGTGCCAGTAGTATGCCGGGACAGAACACCGGGGAGCTGTTTTTT. Amino acids: CASSMPGQNTGELFF.

The rearrangement links TRBV28 to TRBJ2-7; D gene uncertain. Germline lookup yields CDR1 MDHEN and CDR2 SYDVKM. This CDR3 contains 12 residues. V lost 6 bases, J lost 3 bases, and 9 bases lay in between. The DNA of the CDR3 is TGTGCCAGCAGCAACCAACGCTACGAGCAGTACTTC. Encoded protein: CASSNQRYEQYF.

As DNA, the CDR3 is TGTGCCAGCTCACCATCAGGCCCTAACACCGGGGAGCTGTTTTTT. Translating it yields CASSPSGPNTGELFF. The chain recombines TRBV18 with TRBJ2-2, with D hard to call. The germline V gene encodes CDR1 KGHSH and CDR2 LQKENI. V dropped 2 bases and J dropped 2 bases, with 9 bases sitting between them. CDR3 size: 15 residues.